This TCR beta chain was recorded in a study of blood T cell repertoires in COVID-19 (dated by TCRdb to the early 2020s). Study-level background: Collaborator samples came from the United States, Italy and Spain and covered acute and convalescent phases of COVID-19. The material from the prospective study consisted of cDNA or gDNA derived from T cells, B-cell-depleted T cells, or PBMCs. The dataset comprised deeply sampled blood TCRbeta repertoires from subjects exposed to, actively infected with, or recovered from COVID-19. The repertoires were released in a freely available public database intended as a resource for research on the immune response to SARS-CoV-2. The samples were drawn from the first 160 participants of the ongoing ImmuneRACE study and from about 1,200 subjects provided by 6 global collaborators. The sample metadata nearly always contained a de-identified subject ID, COVID-19 status, age in years and sex. Where available, HLA class I and class II types were obtained from metadata supplied by the sample provider rather than from assay-based typing.

A note on this clone: What this receptor recognizes is not known. Per-base qualities were not stored, and no clone one base away is much larger.

Reading from cysteine to phenylalanine, the CDR3 counts 17 amino acids. The kept DNA is CDR3 alone, 51 bases in frame from the first base. At the junction V is shortened by 2 bases and J by 3 bases; bases outside the gene matches: 9. The germline V gene specifies KGHSH as CDR1 and LQKENI as CDR2. TCRbeta CDR3 regions were amplified from genomic DNA by means of the immunoSEQ Assay, a bias-controlled multiplex PCR. The original methods were these. Within the assay, amplification of reference gene primers was used to estimate how many nucleated cells each sample contained. Sequence reads were collapsed and filtered to measure the absolute abundance of every unique TCRbeta CDR3 rearrangement. For each sample, productive Simpson clonality was calculated as the square root of Simpson's diversity index across productive rearrangements. TCRdb retrieved this table from immuneACCESS and kept in-frame rearrangements only. Not all clones are present; in checked studies, unresolved V genes account for under half, and no reason is known for the remainder. V, J and clone size derive from that table, while D and trimming were established from the DNA sequence. In this sample the table shows about 160,000 clones, 80% to 90% of which occur a single time. The ten largest clones capture 10% of the sample.

What the study reported, not specific to this receptor: How much clinical and demographic metadata was included differed by source and by participant, and the metadata was provided uncurated.

In Seattle, one collaborating source enrolled patients while the infection was active and tracked those patients longitudinally over the course of disease. Collaborating institutions collected whole blood in K2EDTA tubes following their own protocols. For TCRbeta analysis, collaborators shipped samples as frozen whole blood, isolated PBMCs, or DNA extracted from either of those sample types. The receptor was derived from a woman in her 70s with COVID-19, enrolled during active disease. Material: peripheral blood. This chain joins TRBV18 to TRBJ2-7; 11 nucleotides in the junction match TRBD1. The CDR3 loop reads CASSPRFGQGAIYEQYF. The bases are TGTGCCAGCTCACCAAGGTTCGGACAGGGGGCTATCTACGAGCAGTACTTC.